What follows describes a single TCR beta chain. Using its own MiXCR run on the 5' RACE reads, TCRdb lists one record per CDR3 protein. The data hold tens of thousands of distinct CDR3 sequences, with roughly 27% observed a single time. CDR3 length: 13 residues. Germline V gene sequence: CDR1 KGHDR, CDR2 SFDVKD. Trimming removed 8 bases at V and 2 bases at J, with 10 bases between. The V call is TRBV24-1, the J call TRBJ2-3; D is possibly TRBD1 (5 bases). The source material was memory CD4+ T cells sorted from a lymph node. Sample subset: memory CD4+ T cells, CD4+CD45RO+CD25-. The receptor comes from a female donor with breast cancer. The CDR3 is CATTGHYTDTQYF. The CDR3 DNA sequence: TGTGCCACCACTGGACATTACACAGATACGCAGTATTTT.